This passage covers 26 T cell receptor beta chains from one sample sequenced in a study of T cells in Graves' hyperthyroidism and ophthalmopathy. TCR beta CDR3 regions were amplified from RNA. With the HTBI primer set, the TCR CDR3 went through a first round of RT-PCR. TCRdb processed the multiplex PCR reads anew with MiXCR; each CDR3 protein has one entry. The sample includes around 700,000 distinct CDR3 sequences, about a third seen only once; the top ten take roughly 30%. The sequencing sample was made of blood. The source of these receptors is a woman in her thirties or forties with Graves' hyperthyroidism.

This clonotype appeared many times. V and J are TRBV7-2 and TRBJ2-7; tentatively, D is TRBD1 (6 bases). CDR1 and CDR2 (germline): SGHTA, FQGNSA. V lost 3 bases and J lost 5, with 14 bases in between. CDR3 size: 14 residues. The CDR3 spells CASSLADSPHEQYF. CDR3 bases: TGTGCCAGCAGCTTGGCGGACAGTCCCCACGAGCAGTACTTC.

The chain recombines TRBV20-1 with TRBJ2-5; perhaps D is TRBD1 or TRBD2 (6 bases each). Trimming took off 0 bases at V and 9 bases at J, with 14 bases between the two ends. Germline V gene data show CDR1 as DFQATT and CDR2 as SNEGSKA (reference sequence). The CDR3 is made up of 13 amino acids. CDR3 sequence reads: CSARDGGGQPQYF. The CDR3, as DNA: TGCAGTGCTAGAGATGGAGGGGGGCAGCCCCAGTACTTC.

Comments on this clonotype: The conserved phenylalanine or tryptophan normally closing the CDR3 is absent here, so this likely arose from a read error. The chain joins TRBV6-1 to TRBJ1-6; 7 bases line up with TRBD1. CDR3 size: 15 residues. V gave up 6 bases and J gave up 5 bases; unmatched junction bases: 7. Germline CDR1 MNHNS, CDR2 SASEGT. The CDR3 reads CASSDRELNNSPLHL. The CDR3 DNA sequence: TGTGCCAGCAGCGACAGGGAACTTAATAATTCACCCCTCCACCTT.

Comments on this clonotype: It may be a read error: a sequence one base away is much more abundant. The rearrangement links TRBV19 to TRBJ2-7, with 7 positions matching TRBD2. In germline, CDR1 is LNHDA, CDR2 SQIVND (reference sequence). The CDR3 spans 11 residues. Trimming cost V 5 bases and J 11 bases; bases outside gene matches: 6. CDR3 sequence reads: CASSGGLVKYF. CDR3 sequence (DNA): TGTGCCAGTAGTGGAGGACTAGTAAAGTACTTC. Supplemented by reference TRBV19 and TRBJ2-7, the full variable domain reads DGGITQSPKYLFRKEGQNVTLSCEQNLNHDAMYWYRQDPGQGLRLIYYSQIVNDFQKGDIAEGYSVSREKKESFPLTVTSAQKNPTAFYLCASSGGLVKYFGPGTRLTVT.

In its sample, this clonotype was seen a few times. This sequence joins TRBV24-1 and TRBJ2-3, with 8 bases matching TRBD1. V lost 9 bases to trimming and J lost 2 bases; unmatched junction nucleotides: 9. The CDR3 sequence is 15 residues long. Germline V gene data show CDR1 as KGHDR and CDR2 as SFDVKD. Here the CDR3 reads CATGARTGHTDTQYF. The CDR3 region has the DNA TGTGCCACCGGGGCGAGGACAGGGCACACAGATACGCAGTATTTT.

This rearrangement joins TRBV24-1 to TRBJ2-5; perhaps TRBD2 as D (5 bases). CDR1 and CDR2 from the germline V gene are KGHDR and SFDVKD. CDR3 size: 15 residues. Trimming took off 4 bases at V and 5 bases at J, with 16 bases between the two ends. The CDR3 nucleotides are TGTGCCACCAGTGACCCTTCGGTCGGCGGGGAGACCCAGTACTTC. Its translation: CATSDPSVGGETQYF.

In the case of this clonotype: One end of the junction varies from germline; a read error may be responsible. The chain recombines TRBV10-3 with TRBJ2-2; D is unresolved. CDR1 ENHRY and CDR2 SYGVKD come from the germline V gene. There are 15 residues in the CDR3. The CDR3 DNA reads TGTGCCAGCAGTTTACCACGGCCGAACACCGGGGAGCTGTTTTTT. Amino acid sequence: CASSLPRPNTGELFF.

Details on this clonotype: An end of the junction differs from the germline gene, which may be a read error. The chain uses TRBV7-9 and TRBJ2-6; the D gene is possibly TRBD1 (6 bases). Germline assignment: CDR1 SEHNR and CDR2 FQNEAQ (reference sequence). The CDR3 is 13 residues long. The CDR3 reads CASSLVGGNVLTF. For the CDR3, the DNA is TGTGCCAGCAGCTTAGTAGGGGGCAACGTCCTGACTTTC. The variable domain in full, with the rest retrieved from reference TRBV7-9 and TRBJ2-6, is DTGVSQNPRHKITKRGQNVTFRCDPISEHNRLYWYRQTLGQGPEFLTYFQNEAQLEKSRLLSDRFSAERPKGSFSTLEIQRTEQGDSAMYLCASSLVGGNVLTFGAGSRLTVL.

This chain links TRBV30 with TRBJ2-5, with D hard to call. V was shortened by 0 bases and J by 2 bases, with 7 bases between the two germline ends. The CDR3 runs 13 residues. Germline CDR1 reads GTSNPN; CDR2 reads SVGIG (reference sequence). The CDR3 bases are TGTGCCTGGAGTGTACGGCCGCAAGAGACCCAGTACTTC. This encodes CAWSVRPQETQYF. The full variable domain, its missing parts supplied by reference TRBV30 and TRBJ2-5, is SQTIHQWPATLVQPVGSPLSLECTVEGTSNPNLYWYRQAAGRGLQLLFYSVGIGQISSEVPQNLSASRPQDRQFILSSKKLLLSDSGFYLCAWSVRPQETQYFGPGTRLLVL.

The rearrangement uses TRBV18 and TRBJ1-1; 7 bases map to TRBD1. The CDR3 is 15 amino acids. Germline V gives CDR1 KGHSH, CDR2 LQKENI. The ends lost 4 bases at V and 5 bases at J; junction bases unmatched: 10. The CDR3 here is CASSLSRDSQTEAFF. The CDR3 region has the DNA TGTGCCAGCTCACTAAGTAGGGACAGTCAGACTGAAGCTTTCTTT.

There are a few counts of this clonotype. This may arise from a read error, as a much more abundant clone is one base away. The chain links TRBV15 to TRBJ1-1; perhaps TRBD1 as D (5 bases). In germline, CDR1 is LNHNV, CDR2 YYDKDF (reference sequence). The CDR3 length is 16 residues. CDR3 residues: CAASSLSPGNFAEAFF. CDR3 DNA: TGTGCCGCCAGCAGCTTGTCCCCAGGGAATTTCGCTGAAGCTTTCTTT.

With respect to this clonotype: It may be a read error: a sequence one base away is much more abundant. This chain uses TRBV19 with TRBJ1-5, with D hard to call. The CDR3 contains 13 residues. Germline CDR1 reads LNHDA; CDR2 reads SQIVND (reference sequence). The V gene lost 8 bases and the J gene lost 4 bases, with 12 bases spanning the gap. The CDR3 reads CASGQSVNQPQHF. In DNA form, the CDR3 reads TGTGCCAGTGGGCAGAGTGTGAATCAGCCCCAGCATTTT.

The CDR3 bases are TGCGCCAGCAGCCAAGTCTACCGGGGCATGGGATCACCCCTCCACTTT. Its protein product is CASSQVYRGMGSPLHF. V usage is TRBV4-3 and J usage is TRBJ1-6; D is possibly TRBD1 (5 bases). There are 16 residues in the CDR3. Trimming took off 1 base at V and 10 bases at J, with 17 bases between the two ends. CDR1 LGHNA and CDR2 YSLEER come from the germline V gene.

The table lists this clonotype with many counts. The chain is built from TRBV20-1 and TRBJ1-5; weak D call: TRBD1 (5 bases). V was clipped by 6 bases and J by 3 bases, with 18 bases between them. This CDR3 has 15 residues. From germline, CDR1 is DFQATT and CDR2 SNEGSKA (reference sequence). The CDR3 nucleotides read TGCAGTGCAACAATCGGGGCCGCCTACAATCAGCCCCAGCATTTT. Amino acid sequence: CSATIGAAYNQPQHF.

A few counts support this clonotype. The chain couples TRBV4-3 to TRBJ1-1; the D is unclear. This CDR3 is built from 14 residues. The germline V gene has CDR1 LGHNA and CDR2 YSLEER. Trimming removed 1 base from V and 7 bases from J, with 13 bases in between. The CDR3 nucleotides read TGCGCCAGCAGCCAAGTCCCCAGGAGAAGTGAAGCTTTCTTT. Protein sequence: CASSQVPRRSEAFF.

This sequence joins TRBV20-1 and TRBJ2-5; 10 nucleotides align to TRBD1. After removal of 4 bases from V and 11 bases from J, the junction contained 13 bases not matched to a gene. Germline V lookup: CDR1 DFQATT, CDR2 SNEGSKA (reference sequence). The CDR3 spans 14 residues. CDR3 DNA: TGCAGTGCTACGGGGACAGGGGATACAGATACGCAGTACTTC. Encoded protein: CSATGTGDTDTQYF.

This clonotype appeared a few times. The V call is TRBV27, the J call TRBJ2-7; no firm D call. Trimming removed 5 bases from V and 7 bases from J, with 18 bases in between. The germline CDR1 and CDR2 sequences are MNHEY and SMNVEV (reference sequence). This CDR3 region has 14 residues. In DNA form, the CDR3 reads TGTGCCAGCAGTCCCCTGATTAGTACGAGGGAGCAGTACTTC. Its protein product is CASSPLISTREQYF.

The chain links TRBV12-5 to TRBJ1-5, with 10 bases aligning to TRBD1. The CDR3 runs to 15 residues. CDR1 is LGHNT, CDR2 FRNRAP, per germline. After removal of 6 bases from V and 7 bases from J, the junction contained 9 bases not matched to a gene. DNA for the CDR3: TGTGCTAGTGGCCACCGGACAGGGGGTCAACAGCCCCAGCATTTT. Amino acid sequence: CASGHRTGGQQPQHF.

The V call is TRBV25-1, the J call TRBJ2-5; D ambiguous. This CDR3 spans 14 amino acids. Germline loops: CDR1 MGHDK, CDR2 SYGVNS. Trimming removed 3 bases at V and 5 bases at J, with 13 bases between. The DNA for the CDR3 is TGTGCCAGCAGTGACCGGACCCTAGGGGAGACCCAGTACTTC. Encoded protein: CASSDRTLGETQYF.

Note on this clonotype: A read error is possible here, since a much larger clone lies one base away. The chain employs TRBV20-1 and TRBJ2-5; D is possibly TRBD2 (5 bases). Germline CDR1 is DFQATT and CDR2 is SNEGSKA (reference sequence). The CDR3 has 12 amino acids. CDR3 in DNA: TGCAGTGCTAGAGGAGGGCAAGAGGCCCAGTACTTC. This sequence encodes CSARGGQEAQYF.

The chain recombines TRBV19 with TRBJ1-2; weak D call: TRBD1 (6 bases). This CDR3 region has 15 residues. The germline V gene encodes CDR1 LNHDA and CDR2 SQIVND (reference sequence). Deletions cut 3 bases from V and 0 bases from J, with 11 bases between. The CDR3 nucleotides are TGTGCCAGTAGTATCGGGGGCAGGACTAACTATGGCTACACCTTC. Translation gives CASSIGGRTNYGYTF.

This chain joins TRBV11-2 and TRBJ2-7; 9 bases are a match to TRBD1. Germline values: CDR1 SGHAT, CDR2 FQNNGV. The CDR3 extends over 14 amino acids. V lost 3 bases, J lost 4 bases, and 4 bases stayed unmatched. CDR3 DNA sequence: TGTGCCAGCAGCTTCGGACAGGGGATGTACGAGCAGTACTTC. Protein product: CASSFGQGMYEQYF.

The rearrangement joins TRBV25-1 to TRBJ2-7, with 9 bases identical to TRBD1. The CDR3 loop spans 17 amino acids. From germline, CDR1 is MGHDK and CDR2 SYGVNS. Losses at the gene ends were 8 bases for V and 9 bases for J; bases not matched to a gene: 23. The DNA for the CDR3 is TGTGCCAGCGCAGCTCTTACGGCCGAAACAGGGGGCTTAGGGCAGTACTTC. It is translated as CASAALTAETGGLGQYF.

This clonotype has ten or more counts. The V call is TRBV10-3, the J call TRBJ2-2; TRBD1 might be the D (6 bases). Trimming cost V 2 bases and J 4 bases, with 11 bases left between them. This CDR3 has 15 residues. Germline V CDR1 and CDR2: ENHRY, SYGVKD. The CDR3 nucleotides read TGTGCCATCAGTGAGAAAGTGGACAGCACCGGGGAGCTGTTTTTT. It translates to CAISEKVDSTGELFF.

This clonotype turned up a few times. One end of the junction is discordant with germline, which a read error may explain. As DNA, the CDR3 is TGCGCCAGCAGCCGCGGGACAGGTGGCTCCTACGAGCAGTACTTC. This encodes CASSRGTGGSYEQYF. This chain connects TRBV7-2 to TRBJ2-7; TRBD1 matches 8 bases. Looked up from germline, CDR1 is SGHTA and CDR2 is FQGNSA. This CDR3 contains 15 residues.

The table lists this clonotype with many counts. The chain couples TRBV2 to TRBJ1-1; possibly TRBD1 for D (5 bases). With 6 bases removed from V and 4 bases from J, the gap between germline ends came to 15 bases. The CDR3 extends over 14 amino acids. The V gene's germline CDR1 is SNHLY and CDR2 FYNNEI. The CDR3 reads CASRTPWGGTEAFF. CDR3 in DNA: TGTGCCAGCAGGACACCCTGGGGGGGCACTGAAGCTTTCTTT.